A single sample is the source of the 13 T cell receptor beta chains below, sequenced in a study of T cell responses to AZD1222 COVID-19 vaccine (dated by TCRdb to the early 2020s). Libraries were built with the immunoSEQ multiplex PCR assay. The table was pulled from immuneACCESS by TCRdb, which kept in-frame rearrangements only. Such tables lose some clones; where checked, under half of the loss comes from unresolved V genes, and the rest has no known cause. The sample table lists about 150,000 clones, over 75% of them with a count of one. More than 7% of the sample goes to the ten largest clones. The sample's time point label is to be understood as: baseline before first vaccination. The sequencing here drew on peripheral blood, taken on day 0 of AZD1222 vaccination. The source is an adult in good health.

The gene calls are TRBV28 and TRBJ2-5; D gene unclear. V shed 6 bases and J shed 4 bases, with 9 bases lying between them. The CDR3 length is 12 residues. The germline CDR1 and CDR2 sequences are MDHEN and SYDVKM. CDR3 sequence: CASRGPTETQYF. As DNA, the CDR3 is TGTGCCAGCAGAGGGCCCACAGAGACCCAGTACTTC.

The chain couples TRBV15 to TRBJ1-5; no clear D. V lost 0 bases and J lost 11, with 17 bases in between. This CDR3 comprises 15 residues. CDR1 is LNHNV, CDR2 YYDKDF, per germline (reference sequence). CDR3: CATSRDRFGGRSQHF. In DNA form, the CDR3 reads TGTGCCACCAGCAGAGATCGGTTCGGCGGGCGGTCCCAGCATTTT. The complete variable domain, with remaining parts taken from reference TRBV15 and TRBJ1-5, reads DAMVIQNPRYQVTQFGKPVTLSCSQTLNHNVMYWYQQKSSQAPKLLFHYYDKDFNNEADTPDNFQSRRPNTSFCFLDIRSPGLGDTAMYLCATSRDRFGGRSQHFGDGTRLSIL.

V usage is TRBV20-1 and J usage is TRBJ1-3; 10 bases agree with TRBD1. CDR1 and CDR2 (germline): DFQATT, SNEGSKA (reference sequence). Trimming removed 3 bases from V and 2 bases from J; junction bases left unmatched: 7. This CDR3 region has 16 residues. In DNA, the CDR3 is TGCAGTGCTAGTAGCTGGGACAGGGGCGCTGGAAACACCATATATTTT. Its translation is CSASSWDRGAGNTIYF.

The V and J genes are TRBV28 and TRBJ2-7, with a tentative D call TRBD1 (5 bases). V lost 3 bases to trimming and J lost 2 bases, with 8 bases between them. CDR1 is MDHEN, CDR2 SYDVKM, per germline. CDR3 length: 13 amino acids. CDR3 residues: CASSFTGTYEQYF. Written as DNA, the CDR3 is TGTGCCAGCAGTTTCACAGGCACCTACGAGCAGTACTTC.

The V and J genes are TRBV5-1 and TRBJ2-7; 7 bases are shared with TRBD2. Losses at the gene ends were 4 bases for V and 2 bases for J; bases not matched to a gene: 9. CDR3 size: 15 residues. Per the germline V gene, CDR1 is SGHRS and CDR2 is YFSETQ. The CDR3 region is CASSQRGREAYEQYF. The CDR3 DNA follows: TGCGCCAGCAGCCAGCGAGGGAGGGAAGCCTACGAGCAGTACTTC.

The CDR3 reads CASSPWRDRVAKNIQYF. In nucleotides, the CDR3 is TGTGCCAGCAGTCCCTGGCGGGACAGGGTAGCCAAAAACATTCAGTACTTC. The gene calls are TRBV6-6 and TRBJ2-4, with TRBD1 matching 9 bases. The CDR3 contains 17 residues. Germline V lookup: CDR1 MNHNY, CDR2 SVGAGI (reference sequence). After removal of 5 bases from V and 0 bases from J, the junction contained 8 bases not matched to a gene.

This chain links TRBV5-1 with TRBJ2-7; 7 nucleotides match TRBD2. This CDR3 comprises 16 residues. The V and J ends lost 6 bases and 3 bases, in that order; junction bases with no gene match: 15. Germline V gene data show CDR1 as SGHRS and CDR2 as YFSETQ. The CDR3 coding sequence is TGCGCCAGCACCTTTGGCCGGGGGGAGGCCCTCTACGAGCAGTACTTC. This sequence encodes CASTFGRGEALYEQYF.

CDR3 region: CASSLVEEPQHF. The CDR3 bases are TGTGCCAGCAGCTTAGTGGAGGAGCCCCAGCATTTT. The V and J genes are TRBV7-8 and TRBJ1-5, with D unclear. From germline, CDR1 is SGHVS and CDR2 FQNEAQ. V was cut by 1 base and J by 8 bases, with 6 bases left in between. The CDR3 spans 12 residues.

The rearrangement joins TRBV9 to TRBJ2-3; D is perhaps TRBD2 (5 bases). V gave up 4 bases and J gave up 7 bases, with 13 bases separating them. From germline, CDR1 is SGDLS and CDR2 YYNGEE. The CDR3 length is 13 residues. For the CDR3, the DNA is TGTGCCAGCAGCCCTCAAACGGGGTATACGCAGTATTTT. Translated, it gives CASSPQTGYTQYF.

This chain uses TRBV5-6 with TRBJ1-2; D remains ambiguous. The germline V and J ends were trimmed by 0 bases and 0 bases, with 6 bases remaining between them. Germline-derived CDR1 and CDR2 are SGHDT and YYEEEE. The length of the CDR3 is 14 residues. The CDR3 nucleotides read TGTGCCAGCAGCTTGGAGGGAGCTAACTATGGCTACACCTTC. Protein product: CASSLEGANYGYTF.

V is TRBV3-1 (or the pseudogene TRBV3-2) and J is TRBJ1-2; 8 nucleotides line up with TRBD1. This CDR3 has 14 residues. Germline V lookup: CDR1 LGHDT, CDR2 YNNKEL (reference sequence). J lost 3 bases, V lost 4 bases, and 4 bases had no gene match. CDR3 coding DNA: TGTGCCAGCAGCCCCTTGGGACAGGACTATGGCTACACCTTC. Protein: CASSPLGQDYGYTF.

This rearrangement joins TRBV5-1 to TRBJ1-1; no definite D call. This CDR3 spans 11 amino acids. Germline V gene sequence: CDR1 SGHRS, CDR2 YFSETQ. Trimming shortened V by 5 bases and J by 6 bases, and 8 bases separated the two germline ends. CDR3: CASRFESEAFF. The CDR3 DNA is TGCGCCAGCAGGTTCGAGTCTGAAGCTTTCTTT.

The V call is TRBV3-1 (or the pseudogene TRBV3-2), the J call TRBJ1-3, with 9 bases aligning to TRBD1. Trimming at V came to 2 bases and at J to 11 bases, leaving 10 bases not matched to a gene. This CDR3 is 15 amino acids long. Germline values: CDR1 LGHDT, CDR2 YNNKEL (reference sequence). In DNA form, the CDR3 reads TGTGCCAGCAGCCAACCACAGGGGGCAAGGGACTCCATATATTTT. Translated, it gives CASSQPQGARDSIYF.